Following are 24 T cell receptor beta chains from one sample sequenced in a study of immune characterization of retroperitoneal liposarcoma. MiXCR, run by TCRdb on the PCR reads, gives a single entry per CDR3 protein. Of about 19,000 distinct CDR3 sequences listed, more than 35% are singletons. Sequencing was done on a sample of blood. The source is a male donor with retroperitoneal liposarcoma.

Of note for this clonotype: Since a much larger clone is just one base distant, this may be a read error. Here the CDR3 DNA reads TGTGCCGGCAGTTTGGGCTGGAACCGAGAGACCCAGTTCTTC. It translates to CAGSLGWNRETQFF. The rearrangement uses TRBV12-3 or TRBV12-4 and TRBJ2-1; D is undetermined. The CDR3 is 14 amino acids.

This clonotype was picked up a small number of times. The rearrangement links TRBV5-5 to TRBJ2-3, with D possibly matching TRBD2 (5 bases). Trimming removed 0 bases at V and 6 bases at J, with 11 bases between. Per the germline V gene, CDR1 is SGHKS and CDR2 is YYEKEE (reference sequence). The CDR3 loop spans 14 amino acids. The CDR3 reads CASSLGAGGDTQYF. CDR3 bases: TGTGCCAGCAGCTTGGGGGCGGGTGGGGATACGCAGTATTTT. Filled out from reference TRBV5-5 and TRBJ2-3, the complete variable domain reads DAGVTQSPTHLIKTRGQQVTLRCSPISGHKSVSWYQQVLGQGPQFIFQYYEKEERGRGNFPDRFSARQFPNYSSELNVNALLLGDSALYLCASSLGAGGDTQYFGPGTRLTVL.

About this clonotype: A much larger clone lies one base from this, so it may be a read error. This chain joins TRBV6-8 and TRBJ2-3; D gene unclear. The CDR3 loop spans 14 amino acids. The ends were cut back, 5 bases at V and 4 bases at J, with 13 bases in the middle. CDR1 MNHGY and CDR2 SAAAGT come from the germline V gene. CDR3 region: CASSPMRHADTQYF. CDR3 sequence (DNA): TGTGCCAGCAGTCCTATGAGGCACGCAGATACGCAGTATTTT.

This clonotype was detected many times. The V and J genes are TRBV6-1 and TRBJ2-3, with TRBD2 matching over 8 bases. V dropped 4 bases and J dropped 2; count of bases not matched to a gene: 5. Germline CDR1 reads MNHNS; CDR2 reads SASEGT. This CDR3 contains 15 residues. In DNA form, the CDR3 reads TGTGCCAGCAGTGGCTTAGCGGGATTCACAGATACGCAGTATTTT. Its translation is CASSGLAGFTDTQYF.

This clonotype is labeled medium-sized. The rearrangement joins TRBV7-2 to TRBJ2-1, with 13 positions matching TRBD2. Matching the DNA end better, TRBJ2-7 makes the J call doubtful. The germline V gene has CDR1 SGHTA and CDR2 FQGNSA. The CDR3 extends over 14 amino acids. CDR3 in DNA: TGTGCCAGCAGCCTGGGACTAGCGGGGATCGAGCAGTACTTC. This encodes CASSLGLAGIEQYF.

As for this clonotype: A read error may account for a junction end that differs from germline. V gene TRBV6-2 or TRBV6-3 combines with J gene TRBJ2-7, with no clear D. The CDR3 covers 14 residues. Germline lookup yields CDR1 MNHEY and CDR2 SVGEGT. CDR3 DNA: TGTGCCAGCATTACAGCATACCCATCCTACGATCAGTACTTC. It yields the protein CASITAYPSYDQYF.

Of note for this clonotype: With a much larger clone just one base away, this may be a read error. The rearrangement links TRBV7-2 to TRBJ1-6, with D perhaps TRBD1 (5 bases). There are 15 residues in the CDR3. Germline values: CDR1 SGHTA, CDR2 FQGNSA. CDR3 sequence reads: CASNLDPGIFSPLHF. CDR3 bases: TGTGCCAGCAACTTAGACCCAGGGATATTTTCACCCCTCCACTTT.

This clonotype showed up many times. V and J are TRBV11-1 and TRBJ1-1; 9 bases agree with TRBD1. Germline V gives CDR1 SGHAT, CDR2 FQDESV (reference sequence). The CDR3 consists of 14 residues. With 5 bases clipped from V and 4 bases from J, the junction kept 5 bases outside the gene matches. The CDR3 bases are TGTGCCAGCAGCCCTGGACAGGGGAGCACTGAAGCTTTCTTT. This encodes CASSPGQGSTEAFF.

This clonotype was found once. J is TRBJ2-4 and V is TRBV5-1; 8 bases map to TRBD2. The germline V gene encodes CDR1 SGHRS and CDR2 YFSETQ. This CDR3 spans 17 amino acids. V gave up 4 bases and J gave up 13 bases; unmatched junction bases: 22. The CDR3 region has the DNA TGCGCCAGCAGCCAGACTGGAGGCGGGGGGCCCCACAATGAGCAGTACTTC. Translated, it gives CASSQTGGGGPHNEQYF.

V gene TRBV6-5 combines with J gene TRBJ2-1; D uncertain. Germline CDR1 and CDR2: MNHEY and SVGAGI. This CDR3 spans 11 amino acids. The V gene lost 4 bases and the J gene lost 10 bases, with 8 bases spanning the gap. The DNA of the CDR3 is TGTGCCAGCAGTTTCCCGGGCGAGCAGTTCTTC. Translated, it gives CASSFPGEQFF.

The rearrangement joins TRBV12-3 or TRBV12-4 to TRBJ2-3; D gene uncertain. The DNA end favors TRBJ2-5, so the J call may be wrong. The CDR3 loop spans 14 amino acids. The CDR3 region has the DNA TGTGCCAGCACCACGGCGAACGGCGCACAGACCCAGTACTTC. Translating it yields CASTTANGAQTQYF.

This chain connects TRBV7-9 to TRBJ2-1, with D perhaps matching TRBD1 (7 bases). The CDR3 contains 13 residues. CDR1 SEHNR and CDR2 FQNEAQ come from the germline V gene (reference sequence). V lost 6 bases and J 13 bases, leaving 19 bases between the germline ends. CDR3 nucleotide sequence: TGTGCCAGCAGGAGGAGGGGGCGTGAGACCCAGTTCTTC. This translates into CASRRRGRETQFF.

This chain joins TRBV7-2 and TRBJ2-4, with TRBD2 identical over 14 bases. Germline CDR1 SGHTA, CDR2 FQGNSA. CDR3 size: 14 residues. V lost 8 bases, J lost 13 bases, and 10 bases stayed unmatched. The CDR3 nucleotides are TGTGCCAGCCGCCCGACTAGCGGGGGGGATGAGCAGTACTTC. It translates to CASRPTSGGDEQYF. Together with reference TRBV7-2 and TRBJ2-4, the CDR3 gives the full variable domain: GAGVSQSPSNKVTEKGKDVELRCDPISGHTALYWYRQSLGQGLEFLIYFQGNSAPDKSGLPSDRFSAERTGGSVSTLTIQRTQQEDSAVYLCASRPTSGGDEQYFGAGTRLSVL.

The rearrangement links TRBV6-4 to TRBJ2-7, with D tentatively TRBD1 (6 bases). The J call may be wrong; the DNA end is better matched by TRBJ2-1. Germline loops: CDR1 MRHNA, CDR2 SNTAGT. The CDR3 extends over 10 amino acids. DNA of the CDR3: TGTAGGGACACCCACCCCGAGCAGTTCTTC. Its translation is CRDTHPEQFF.

The V call is TRBV12-3 or TRBV12-4, the J call TRBJ1-5, with D perhaps TRBD1 (5 bases). Trimming took 6 bases from V and 1 from J, leaving 7 bases between them. This CDR3 has 13 amino acids. CDR3 region: CASRRGSNQPQHF. CDR3 in DNA: TGTGCCAGCAGACGGGGCAGCAATCAGCCCCAGCATTTT.

This clonotype is medium-sized within its sample. The chain carries TRBV6-1 and TRBJ1-5; 7 bases line up with TRBD1. Germline values: CDR1 MNHNS, CDR2 SASEGT. J gave up 6 bases and V 11 bases, and 10 bases lay outside the gene matches. This CDR3 has 13 residues. The CDR3 region has the DNA TGTGCCGTCGACAGGGAAAGAGTTCAGCCCCAGCATTTT. This gives the protein CAVDRERVQPQHF.

V usage is TRBV6-8 and J usage is TRBJ2-1; 9 nucleotides line up with TRBD1. Trimming at V came to 0 bases and at J to 10 bases, leaving 7 bases not matched to a gene. This CDR3 spans 15 amino acids. Germline values: CDR1 MNHGY, CDR2 SAAAGT. CDR3 loop: CASSYSWTGVYEQFF. The CDR3 DNA sequence: TGTGCCAGCAGTTACTCCTGGACAGGGGTCTACGAGCAGTTCTTC.

The J gene is TRBJ2-2, the V gene TRBV27; TRBD1 might be the D (7 bases). Germline V gene sequence: CDR1 MNHEY, CDR2 SMNVEV (reference sequence). Deletions cut 5 bases from V and 7 bases from J, with 23 bases between. CDR3 length equals 17 residues. The chain's CDR3 is CASSTRVEGALSGELFF. The CDR3 region has the DNA TGTGCCAGCAGTACCCGGGTGGAGGGGGCGTTGAGCGGGGAGCTGTTTTTT.

This clonotype was counted between two and nine times. The V and J genes are TRBV5-3 and TRBJ2-5; no firm D call. TRBV5-3 is recorded as an ORF, its role being uncertain. This CDR3 region has 11 residues. Trimming pared 0 bases from V and 4 bases from J, leaving 1 base between. Here the CDR3 DNA reads TGTGCCAGAAGCTTGGGAGAGACCCAGTACTTC. Its protein is CARSLGETQYF.

The gene calls are TRBV28 and TRBJ2-1; 7 bases match TRBD1. The DNA end is a closer match to TRBJ2-7, so the J assignment may be wrong. Germline-derived CDR1 and CDR2 are MDHEN and SYDVKM. This CDR3 is built from 14 residues. As DNA, the CDR3 is TGTGCCAGCAGTGCCTACAGGGGTGGCTACGAGCAGTACTTC. Translating gives CASSAYRGGYEQYF.

This clonotype came up once. The rearrangement joins TRBV7-2 to TRBJ2-3; D is unresolved. The CDR3 length is 14 residues. With 4 bases removed from V and 2 bases from J, the gap between germline ends came to 10 bases. Germline CDR1 and CDR2: SGHTA and FQGNSA. The CDR3 protein is CASSSATYTDTQYF. Written as DNA, the CDR3 is TGTGCCAGCAGCTCCGCCACCTACACAGATACGCAGTATTTT.

This chain links TRBV11-3 with TRBJ2-5, with TRBD2 matching 9 bases. The end of the DNA is better explained by TRBJ2-1, so the J call may be wrong. This CDR3 spans 15 amino acids. Per germline, CDR1 SGHNT and CDR2 YENEEA. This CDR3 is CASSLVSLAGSSQFF. CDR3 sequence (DNA): TGTGCCAGCAGCTTAGTATCCCTAGCGGGAAGCTCGCAGTTCTTC.

The chain couples TRBV15 to TRBJ1-2, with D possibly matching TRBD1 (5 bases). V lost 0 bases and J 4 bases, leaving 15 bases between the germline ends. The CDR3 is 16 residues long. Germline V CDR1 and CDR2: LNHNV, YYDKDF (reference sequence). CDR3 DNA: TGTGCCACCAGCAGAGACCAAGGACACCTGATCTATGGCTACACCTTC. It translates to CATSRDQGHLIYGYTF.

A remark on this clonotype: A junction boundary mismatches the germline segment, possibly from a read error. V and J are TRBV6-1 and TRBJ2-3; D remains ambiguous. Germline values: CDR1 MNHNS, CDR2 SASEGT. CDR3 size: 14 residues. CDR3: CASSEALKSLSGHF. The CDR3 DNA reads as TGTGCCAGCAGTGAAGCGCTGAAGTCCCTGTCAGGCCACTTC.